This T cell receptor beta chain was sequenced in a study of beta chain features in type 1 diabetes listed by TCRdb under 2018. For the study in its entirety: Mean age, gender distribution, total cell number and subset yield were not different between patients and healthy donors. Regulatory and stem cell-like memory subsets were obtained from only 8 patients and roughly eight healthy donors, while naive and central memory subsets were obtained from all 28 donors. In the study, recently diagnosed type 1 diabetes patients and matched healthy donors were compared on the TCRB repertoires of their sorted circulating CD4+ T cell subsets. A total of approximately 110,000,000 sorted cells were examined across all samples, and a strong correlation was observed between cell number per subset and RNA yield.

Worth noting for this clone: Its target antigen remains unknown. Base qualities are not provided; no much larger clone lies one nucleotide away.

The entire isolated RNA was reverse transcribed using the High Capacity cDNA Reverse Transcription Kit, and thus expressed TCRB transcripts were sequenced. Deep immunoSEQ sequencing was performed on naive, central memory and regulatory T cell samples, with an average of about 4 million total reads per sample. Sorted cells were lysed in RLT buffer, and RNA was extracted using DNase-treated RNeasy Micro or Mini kits according to cell number. Each cell subset was processed separately to prevent cross-contamination, with patient and healthy donor samples processed together. Using the immunoSEQ multiplex PCR, TCRB sequences were amplified from cDNA into 87-bp fragments spanning the CDR3 region. The amplicons were sequenced using the Illumina HiSeq platform. For the original study's pipeline: Synthetic template baselines were used to correct PCR bias computationally, reads within Hamming distance 2 were collapsed together, and singletons that could not be merged were discarded. Reads were aligned to IMGT to assign V, D and J genes, CDR3 length, and insertions or deletions at six rearrangement sites. Within each subset, clonotype counts were normalized to the number of sorted cells before true diversity and Gini coefficients were calculated with the tcR R package. Repertoire sharing was quantified using the overlap coefficient calculated on TCRB nucleotide sequences. As a proxy for the pre-selection repertoire, out-of-frame TCRB sequences from naive cells were analyzed. Not all clones reach the TCRdb copy of this immuneACCESS table, which keeps in-frame sequences only. Checked studies attribute under half of the gap to unresolved V genes and leave the rest unexplained. That table is the source of V, J and clone size, and D and trimming were worked out from the DNA. This sample gives 250,000 to 300,000 clones in total; approximately 25% of them show up just once. The ten top clones hold around 0.013% of the sample.

Sequences GTSNPN (CDR1) and SVGIG (CDR2) are obtained from the germline V gene (reference sequence). V gives up 5 bases and J gives up 1 base, and the segment between their germline ends measures 11 bases. Including cysteine and phenylalanine, the CDR3 has 13 amino acids. This entry keeps only the CDR3 DNA: 39 bases, framed from base 1. Each donor gave one peripheral blood draw, roughly 0.12 L on average, collected into heparinised tubes. Naive, central memory, regulatory and stem cell-like memory CD4+ T cells were sorted on a BD FACSAria II using a panel including CD45RO, CCR7, CD25, CD127, CD95 and CD27. All sorted populations exceeded 98% purity. PBMCs were isolated right away by Lymphoprep density gradient centrifugation and were stained directly, without culture. So that batch effects would be minimized, each experiment stained and sorted samples in pairs, pairing one healthy donor with one patient.

General findings and caveats noted by the study authors: A moderate but significant shortening of TCRB CDR3 length was observed in type 1 diabetes patients in all four CD4+ subsets. PCR might favor shorter templates, but patient and control samples were amplified and corrected together, so any skew would affect both groups equally. Because cDNA was sequenced instead of genomic DNA, highly expressing activated cells could be over-represented, though the groups showed no difference in activation or CD3 levels. HLA sub-analyses involved small numbers of individuals, so any influence of HLA type on TCRB rearrangement remained unresolved. At VDJ recombination sites, patients with type 1 diabetes made fewer insertions and deleted more nucleotides, a pattern implying thymic rearrangement abnormalities. Naive, central memory and regulatory TCRB repertoires appeared to be more alike among patients than among healthy donors.

The V and J genes are TRBV30 and TRBJ1-1; the best D guess is TRBD1, with 5 bases matching. The source material was naive CD4+ T cells from blood. The sample's cell subset or site label is to be understood as: true naive CD4+ T cells. The sequence derives from a woman in her thirties with type 1 diabetes. Read as DNA, the sequence is TGTGCCTGGGGCCGGACACAGAACACTGAAGCTTTCTTT. Its protein reads: CAWGRTQNTEAFF.